The clone carrying this TCR beta chain was seen once. Antigen: not known. The PCR made use of 60 Vbeta and 13 Jbeta primers. Method: immunoSEQ multiplex PCR; TCRdb's copy keeps in-frame clones and lacks some. Among 130,000 or so clones, 60% to 85% were seen once, and the ten largest hold less than 4%. This sample was taken from a study of cytomegalovirus exposure and HLA in healthy donors. Background on the study: Clustering assigned about 79% of the approximately 390 genotyped donors to the Caucasian-associated ancestry cluster. Study-wide findings and caveats: According to an earlier analysis, most TCR beta V segments yielded productive rearrangements about 90% or about 30% of the time. Available immune exposure information covered CMV serostatus only.

Germline CDR1 and CDR2: SGHRS and YFSETQ. The CDR3 has 17 amino acids. V trimming: 4 bases; J trimming: 5 bases; junction bases outside the gene matches: 9. This receptor was taken from a man aged 25 to 40 in good health and CMV-seronegative. The chain is built from TRBV5-1 and TRBJ2-3, with 14 nucleotides matching TRBD2. Sequencing was done on a sample of PBMCs. The CDR3 DNA reads TGCGCCAGCAGCCCCAGGACTAGCGGGGGGTCCAGAGATACGCAGTATTTT. This sequence encodes CASSPRTSGGSRDTQYF.